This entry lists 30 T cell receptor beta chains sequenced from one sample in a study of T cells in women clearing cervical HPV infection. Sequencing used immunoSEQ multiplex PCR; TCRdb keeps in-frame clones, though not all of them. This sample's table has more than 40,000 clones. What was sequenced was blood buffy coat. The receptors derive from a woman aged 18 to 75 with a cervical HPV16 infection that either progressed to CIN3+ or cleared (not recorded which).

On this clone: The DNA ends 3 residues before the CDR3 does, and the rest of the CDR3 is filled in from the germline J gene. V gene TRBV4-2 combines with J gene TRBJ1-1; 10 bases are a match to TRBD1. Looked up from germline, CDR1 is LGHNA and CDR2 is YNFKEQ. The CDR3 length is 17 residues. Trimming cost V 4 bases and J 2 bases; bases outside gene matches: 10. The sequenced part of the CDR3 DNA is TGTGCCAGCAGCCTCTGGACAGGGGGAGTGGGTAACACTGAA. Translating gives CASSLWTGGVGNTE. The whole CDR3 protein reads CASSLWTGGVGNTEAFF.

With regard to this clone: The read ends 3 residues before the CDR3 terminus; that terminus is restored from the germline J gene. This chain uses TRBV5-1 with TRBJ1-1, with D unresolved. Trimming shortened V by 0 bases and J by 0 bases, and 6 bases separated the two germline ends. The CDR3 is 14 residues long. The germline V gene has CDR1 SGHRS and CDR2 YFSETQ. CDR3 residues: CASSLDPLNTEAFF. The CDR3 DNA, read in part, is TGCGCCAGCAGCTTGGATCCCTTGAACACTGAA. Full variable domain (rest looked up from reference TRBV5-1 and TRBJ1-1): KAGVTQTPRYLIKTRGQQVTLSCSPISGHRSVSWYQQTPGQGLQFLFEYFSETQRNKGNFPGRFSGRQFSNSRSEMNVSTLELGDSALYLCASSLDPLNTEAFFGQGTRLTVV.

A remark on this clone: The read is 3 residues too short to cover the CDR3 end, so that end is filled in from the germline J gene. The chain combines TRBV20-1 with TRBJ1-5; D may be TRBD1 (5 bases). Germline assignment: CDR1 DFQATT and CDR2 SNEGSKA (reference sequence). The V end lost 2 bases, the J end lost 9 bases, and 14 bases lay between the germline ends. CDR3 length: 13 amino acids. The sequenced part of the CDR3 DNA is TGCAGTGCTAGAACCGGGTTGGGGGGGCCC. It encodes CSARTGLGGP. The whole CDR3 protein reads CSARTGLGGPQHF.

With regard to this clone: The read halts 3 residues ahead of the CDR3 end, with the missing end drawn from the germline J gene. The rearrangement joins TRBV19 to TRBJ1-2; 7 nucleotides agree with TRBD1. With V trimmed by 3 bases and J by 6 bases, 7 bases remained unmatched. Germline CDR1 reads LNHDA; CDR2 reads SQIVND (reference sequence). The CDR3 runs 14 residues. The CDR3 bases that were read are TGTGCCAGTAGTATCTCGGACAGGACCCATGGC. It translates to CASSISDRTHG. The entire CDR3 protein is CASSISDRTHGYTF.

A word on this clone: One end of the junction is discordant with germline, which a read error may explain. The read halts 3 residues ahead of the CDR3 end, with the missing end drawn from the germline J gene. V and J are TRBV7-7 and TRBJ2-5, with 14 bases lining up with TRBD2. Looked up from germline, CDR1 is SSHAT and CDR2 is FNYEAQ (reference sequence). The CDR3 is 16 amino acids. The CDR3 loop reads CASSISTSGGAETQYF. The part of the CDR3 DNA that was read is TGTGCTAGCAGCATATCGACTAGCGGGGGGGCAGAGACC.

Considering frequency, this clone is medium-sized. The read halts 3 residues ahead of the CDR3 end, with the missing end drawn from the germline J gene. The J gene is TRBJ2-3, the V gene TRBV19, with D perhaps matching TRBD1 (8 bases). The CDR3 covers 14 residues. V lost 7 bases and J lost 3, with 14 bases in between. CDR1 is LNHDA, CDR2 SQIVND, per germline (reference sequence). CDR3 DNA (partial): TGTGCCAGTAAGACAGGGGAGGGAACAGATACG. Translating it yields CASKTGEGTDT. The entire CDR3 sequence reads CASKTGEGTDTQYF.

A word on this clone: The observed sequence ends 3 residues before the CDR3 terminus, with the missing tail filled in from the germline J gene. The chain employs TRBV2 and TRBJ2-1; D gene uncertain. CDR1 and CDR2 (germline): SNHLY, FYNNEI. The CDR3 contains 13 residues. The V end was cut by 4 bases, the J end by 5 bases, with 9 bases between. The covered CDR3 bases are TGTGCCAGCAGTGTGCGCGAAGACAATGAG. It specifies CASSVREDNE. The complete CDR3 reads CASSVREDNEQFF. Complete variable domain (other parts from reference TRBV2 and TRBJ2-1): EPEVTQTPSHQVTQMGQEVILRCVPISNHLYFYWYRQILGQKVEFLVSFYNNEISEKSEIFDDQFSVERPDGSNFTLKIRSTKLEDSAMYFCASSVREDNEQFFGPGTRLTVL.

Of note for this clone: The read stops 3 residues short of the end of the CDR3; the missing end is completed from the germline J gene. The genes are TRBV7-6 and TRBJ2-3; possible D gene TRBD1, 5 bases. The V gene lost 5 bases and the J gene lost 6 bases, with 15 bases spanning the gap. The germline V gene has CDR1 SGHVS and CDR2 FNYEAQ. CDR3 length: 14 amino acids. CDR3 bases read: TGTGCCAGCAGCGGAAGCAGGGTGAAGGATACG. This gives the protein CASSGSRVKDT. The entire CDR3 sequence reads CASSGSRVKDTQYF.

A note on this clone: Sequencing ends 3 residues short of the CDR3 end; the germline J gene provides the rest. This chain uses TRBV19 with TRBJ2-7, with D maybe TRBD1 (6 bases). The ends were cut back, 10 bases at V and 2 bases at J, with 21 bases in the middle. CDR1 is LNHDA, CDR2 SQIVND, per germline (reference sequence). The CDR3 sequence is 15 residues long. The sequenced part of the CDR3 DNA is TGTGCCACCGCGCCAGGGGCAGGGAAACCCTACGAG. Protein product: CATAPGAGKPYE. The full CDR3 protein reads CATAPGAGKPYEQYF.

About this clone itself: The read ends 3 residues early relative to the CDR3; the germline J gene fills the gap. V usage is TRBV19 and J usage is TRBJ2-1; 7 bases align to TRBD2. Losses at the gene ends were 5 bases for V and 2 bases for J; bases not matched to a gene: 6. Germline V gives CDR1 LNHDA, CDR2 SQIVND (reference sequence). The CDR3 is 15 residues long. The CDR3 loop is CASSGGGSPYNEQFF. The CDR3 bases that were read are TGTGCCAGTAGTGGGGGGGGGTCCCCCTACAATGAG.

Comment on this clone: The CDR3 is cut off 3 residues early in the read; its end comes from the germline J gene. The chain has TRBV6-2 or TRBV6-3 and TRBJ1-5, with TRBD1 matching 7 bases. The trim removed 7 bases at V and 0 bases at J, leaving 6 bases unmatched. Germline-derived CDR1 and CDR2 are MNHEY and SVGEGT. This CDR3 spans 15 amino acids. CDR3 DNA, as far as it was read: TGTGCCAGCAAGAGGGACAGCGATAGCAATCAGCCC. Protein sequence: CASKRDSDSNQP. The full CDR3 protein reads CASKRDSDSNQPQHF.

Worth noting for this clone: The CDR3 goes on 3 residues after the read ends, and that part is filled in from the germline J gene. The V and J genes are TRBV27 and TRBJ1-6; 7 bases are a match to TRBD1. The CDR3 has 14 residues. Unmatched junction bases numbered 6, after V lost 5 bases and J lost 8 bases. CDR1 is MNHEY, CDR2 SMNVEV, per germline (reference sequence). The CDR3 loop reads CASSPQGLDSPLHF. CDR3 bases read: TGTGCCAGCAGTCCACAGGGGTTGGATTCACCC.

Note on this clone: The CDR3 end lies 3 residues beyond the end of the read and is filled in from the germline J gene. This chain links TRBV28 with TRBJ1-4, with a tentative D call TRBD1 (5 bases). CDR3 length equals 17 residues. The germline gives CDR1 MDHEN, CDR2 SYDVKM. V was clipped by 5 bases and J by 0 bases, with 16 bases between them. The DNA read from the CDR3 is TGTGCCAGCAGTCGGAAGGGGTACAGTGCAACTAATGAAAAA. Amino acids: CASSRKGYSATNEK. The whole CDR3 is CASSRKGYSATNEKLFF.

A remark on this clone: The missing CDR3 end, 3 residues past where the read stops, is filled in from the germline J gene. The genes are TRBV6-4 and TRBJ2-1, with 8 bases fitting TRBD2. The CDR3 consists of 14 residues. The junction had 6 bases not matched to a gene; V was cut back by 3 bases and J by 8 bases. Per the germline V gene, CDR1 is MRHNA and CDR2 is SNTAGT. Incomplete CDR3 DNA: TGTGCCAGCAGTGAAGTCGGGGGGGCATATGAG. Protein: CASSEVGGAYE. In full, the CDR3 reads CASSEVGGAYEQFF.

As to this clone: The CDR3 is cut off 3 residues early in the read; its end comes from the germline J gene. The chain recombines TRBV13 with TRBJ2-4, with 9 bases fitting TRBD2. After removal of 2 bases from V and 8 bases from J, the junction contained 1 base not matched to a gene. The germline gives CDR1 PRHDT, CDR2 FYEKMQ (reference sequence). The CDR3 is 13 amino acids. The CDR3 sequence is CASSLRTSDIQYF. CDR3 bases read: TGTGCCAGCAGCTTACGGACTAGCGACATT.

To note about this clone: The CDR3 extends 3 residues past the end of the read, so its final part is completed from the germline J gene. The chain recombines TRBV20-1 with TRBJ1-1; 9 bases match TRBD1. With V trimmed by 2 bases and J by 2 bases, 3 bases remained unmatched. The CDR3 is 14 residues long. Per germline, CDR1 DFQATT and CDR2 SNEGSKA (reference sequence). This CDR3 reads CSARSTGGNTEAFF. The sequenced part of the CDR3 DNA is TGCAGTGCTAGAAGTACAGGGGGCAACACTGAA.

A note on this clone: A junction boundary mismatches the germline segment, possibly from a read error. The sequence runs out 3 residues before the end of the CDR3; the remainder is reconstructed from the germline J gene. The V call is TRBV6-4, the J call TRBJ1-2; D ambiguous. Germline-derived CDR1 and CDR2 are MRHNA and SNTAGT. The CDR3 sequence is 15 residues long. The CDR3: CAGSEGRGSNYGYTF. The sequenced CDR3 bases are TGTGCCGGCAGTGAAGGGCGAGGATCTAACTATGGC.

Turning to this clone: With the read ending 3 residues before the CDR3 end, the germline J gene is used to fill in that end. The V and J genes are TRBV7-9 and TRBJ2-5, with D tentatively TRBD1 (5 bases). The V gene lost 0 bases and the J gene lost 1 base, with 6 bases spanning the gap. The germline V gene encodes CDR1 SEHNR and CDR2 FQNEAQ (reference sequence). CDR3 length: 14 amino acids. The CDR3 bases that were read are TGTGCCAGCAGCTTAGCGACAGTCCAAGAGACC. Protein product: CASSLATVQET. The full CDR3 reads CASSLATVQETQYF.

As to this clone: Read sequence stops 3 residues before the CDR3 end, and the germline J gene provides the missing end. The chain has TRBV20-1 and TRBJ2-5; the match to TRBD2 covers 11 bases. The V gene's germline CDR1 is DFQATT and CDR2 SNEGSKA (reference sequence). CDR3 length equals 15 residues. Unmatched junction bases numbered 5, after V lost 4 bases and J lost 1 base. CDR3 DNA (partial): TGCAGTGCTATCTCTAGCGGGGGGTTCCAAGAGACC. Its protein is CSAISSGGFQET. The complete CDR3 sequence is CSAISSGGFQETQYF.

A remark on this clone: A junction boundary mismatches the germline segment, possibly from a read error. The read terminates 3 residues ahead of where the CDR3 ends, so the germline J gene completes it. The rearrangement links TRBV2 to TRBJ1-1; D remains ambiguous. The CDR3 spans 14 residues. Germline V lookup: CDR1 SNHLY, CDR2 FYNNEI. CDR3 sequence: CASNPPGMNTKAFF. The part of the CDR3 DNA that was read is TGTGCCAGCAACCCCCCTGGCATGAACACTAAA.

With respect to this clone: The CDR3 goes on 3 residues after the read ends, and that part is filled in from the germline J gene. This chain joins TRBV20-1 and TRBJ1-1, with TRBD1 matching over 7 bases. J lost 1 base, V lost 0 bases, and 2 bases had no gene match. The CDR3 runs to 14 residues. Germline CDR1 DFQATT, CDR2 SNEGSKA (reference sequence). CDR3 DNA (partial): TGCAGTGCTAGAGATGGGACAGCGAACACTGAA. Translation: CSARDGTANTE. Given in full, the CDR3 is CSARDGTANTEAFF.

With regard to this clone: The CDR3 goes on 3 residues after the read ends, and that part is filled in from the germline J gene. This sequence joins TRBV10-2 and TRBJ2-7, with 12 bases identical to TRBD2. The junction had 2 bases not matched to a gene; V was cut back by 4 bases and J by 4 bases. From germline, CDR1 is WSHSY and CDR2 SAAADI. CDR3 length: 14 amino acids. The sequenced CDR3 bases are TGCGCCAGCAGTGGGACTAGCGGGATGTACGAG. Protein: CASSGTSGMYE. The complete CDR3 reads CASSGTSGMYEQYF.

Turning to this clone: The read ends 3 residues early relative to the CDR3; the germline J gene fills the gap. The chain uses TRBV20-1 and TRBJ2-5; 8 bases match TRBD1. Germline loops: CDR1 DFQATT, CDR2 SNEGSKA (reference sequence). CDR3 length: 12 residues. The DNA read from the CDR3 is TGCAGTGCTAGACAGGGGGCGCACACC. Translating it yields CSARQGAHT. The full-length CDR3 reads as CSARQGAHTQYF.

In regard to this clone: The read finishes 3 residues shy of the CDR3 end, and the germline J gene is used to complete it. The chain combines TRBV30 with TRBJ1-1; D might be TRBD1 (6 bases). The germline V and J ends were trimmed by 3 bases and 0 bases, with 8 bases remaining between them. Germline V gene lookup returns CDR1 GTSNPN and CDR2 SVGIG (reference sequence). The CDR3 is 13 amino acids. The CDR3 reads CAWSGQMNTEAFF. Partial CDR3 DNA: TGTGCCTGGAGCGGACAGATGAACACTGAA.

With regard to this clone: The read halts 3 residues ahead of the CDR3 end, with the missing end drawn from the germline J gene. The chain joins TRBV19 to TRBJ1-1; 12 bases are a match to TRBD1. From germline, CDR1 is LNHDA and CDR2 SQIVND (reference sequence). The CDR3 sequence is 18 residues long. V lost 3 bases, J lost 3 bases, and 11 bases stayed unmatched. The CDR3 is CASSILPGRDRGHTEAFF. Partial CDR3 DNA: TGTGCCAGTAGTATTCTCCCAGGTCGGGACAGGGGGCACACTGAA. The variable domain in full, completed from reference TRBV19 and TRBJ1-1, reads DGGITQSPKYLFRKEGQNVTLSCEQNLNHDAMYWYRQDPGQGLRLIYYSQIVNDFQKGDIAEGYSVSREKKESFPLTVTSAQKNPTAFYLCASSILPGRDRGHTEAFFGQGTRLTVV.

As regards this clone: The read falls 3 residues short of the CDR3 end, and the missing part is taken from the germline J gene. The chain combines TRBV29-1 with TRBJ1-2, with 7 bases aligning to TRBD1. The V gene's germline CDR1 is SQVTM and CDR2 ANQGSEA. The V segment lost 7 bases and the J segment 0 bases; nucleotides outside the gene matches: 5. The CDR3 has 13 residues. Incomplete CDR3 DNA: TGCAGCGATCAGACAGGGACTAACTATGGC. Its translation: CSDQTGTNYG. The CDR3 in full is CSDQTGTNYGYTF. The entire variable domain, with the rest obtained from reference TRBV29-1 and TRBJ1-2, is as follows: SAVISQKPSRDICQRGTSLTIQCQVDSQVTMMFWYRQQPGQSLTLIATANQGSEATYESGFVIDKFPISRPNLTFSTLTVSNMSPEDSSIYLCSDQTGTNYGYTFGSGTRLTVV.

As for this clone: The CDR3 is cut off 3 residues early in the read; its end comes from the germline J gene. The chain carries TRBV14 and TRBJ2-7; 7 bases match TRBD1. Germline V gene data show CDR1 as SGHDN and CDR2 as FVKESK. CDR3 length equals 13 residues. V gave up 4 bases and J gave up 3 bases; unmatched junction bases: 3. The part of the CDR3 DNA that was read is TGTGCCAGCAGCCCCCGGGACAGCTACGAG. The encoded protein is CASSPRDSYE. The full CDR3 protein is CASSPRDSYEQYF.

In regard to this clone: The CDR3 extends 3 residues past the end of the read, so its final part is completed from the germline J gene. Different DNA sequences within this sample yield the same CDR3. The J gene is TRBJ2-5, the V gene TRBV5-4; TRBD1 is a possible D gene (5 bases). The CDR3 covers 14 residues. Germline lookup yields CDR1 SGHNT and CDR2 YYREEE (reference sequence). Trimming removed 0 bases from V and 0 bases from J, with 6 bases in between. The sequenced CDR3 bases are TGTGCCAGCAGCTTGGGACAGTACCAAGAGACC. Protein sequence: CASSLGQYQET. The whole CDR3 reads CASSLGQYQETQYF. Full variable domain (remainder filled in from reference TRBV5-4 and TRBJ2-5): ETGVTQSPTHLIKTRGQQVTLRCSSQSGHNTVSWYQQALGQGPQFIFQYYREEENGRGNFPPRFSGLQFPNYSSELNVNALELDDSALYLCASSLGQYQETQYFGPGTRLLVL.

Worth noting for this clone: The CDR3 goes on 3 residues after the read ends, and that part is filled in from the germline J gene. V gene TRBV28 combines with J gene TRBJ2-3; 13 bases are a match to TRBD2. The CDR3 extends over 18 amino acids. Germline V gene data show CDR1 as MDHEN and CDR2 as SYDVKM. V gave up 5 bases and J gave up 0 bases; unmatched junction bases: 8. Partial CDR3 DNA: TGTGCCAGCAGTCCGCGGACTAGCGGGAGACTCAGCACAGATACG. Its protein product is CASSPRTSGRLSTDT. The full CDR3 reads CASSPRTSGRLSTDTQYF.

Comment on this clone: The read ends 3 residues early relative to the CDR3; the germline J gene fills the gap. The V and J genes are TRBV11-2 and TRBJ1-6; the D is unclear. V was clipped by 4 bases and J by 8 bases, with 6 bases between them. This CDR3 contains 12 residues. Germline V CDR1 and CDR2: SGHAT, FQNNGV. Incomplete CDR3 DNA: TGTGCCAGCAGCTCGACACATTCACCC. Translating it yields CASSSTHSP. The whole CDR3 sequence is CASSSTHSPLHF. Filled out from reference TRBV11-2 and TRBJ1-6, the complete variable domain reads EAGVAQSPRYKIIEKRQSVAFWCNPISGHATLYWYQQILGQGPKLLIQFQNNGVVDDSQLPKDRFSAERLKGVDSTLKIQPAKLEDSAVYLCASSSTHSPLHFGNGTRLTVT.